The rows below give T cell receptor beta chains drawn from one sample of a study of OX40 agonist ivuxolimab in advanced cancers. Generated by immunoSEQ multiplex PCR, the TCRdb table keeps only in-frame clones and is missing some. Here the sample spans 81,000 or so clones, roughly 91% being singletons. This specimen consisted of CD4+ or CD8+ T cells sorted from blood, obtained in a trial of the OX40 agonist ivuxolimab. The origin of the receptors is an adult with an advanced solid tumor such as melanoma, head and neck, liver or kidney cancer. The CDR3 runs from the conserved cysteine through the conserved F or W.

j_gene	v_gene	CDR3aa
TRBJ2-4	TRBV4-1	CASSQEGRTGSRRIQYF
TRBJ1-1	TRBV6-6	CASSKTRGEAFF
TRBJ2-3	TRBV5-1	CASSYRGQPSDTQYF
TRBJ2-1	TRBV2	CASSAQGVGQFF
TRBJ1-5	TRBV7-3	CASSLDGNQPQHF
TRBJ1-2	TRBV6-6	CASSYQGGANYGYTF
TRBJ2-7	TRBV14	CASSQFTESSGGRSKQYF
TRBJ2-5	TRBV5-1	CASSLASRDQETQYF
TRBJ2-5	TRBV5-1	CASSLGDRTQETQYF
TRBJ1-3	TRBV9	CASSVNSRGGSSGNTIYF
TRBJ2-1	TRBV14	CASSHSPGLASNEQFF
TRBJ1-1	TRBV6-5	CASRDRRHTEAFF
TRBJ1-4	TRBV27	CASSDRGALDEKLFF
TRBJ1-1	TRBV5-6	CASSLGRIEAFF
TRBJ2-3	TRBV19	CASSILLTAGTDTQYF
TRBJ1-4	TRBV18	CASSPRHATNEKLFF
TRBJ1-5	TRBV6-1	CASNESGKQPQHF
TRBJ2-1	TRBV5-4	CASSLEPLAYNEQFF
TRBJ1-2	TRBV7-2	CASSLVGSTNAYGYTF
TRBJ1-2	TRBV5-6	CASSTGTVGYTF
TRBJ1-5	TRBV19	CASSMGGDRLKQPQHF
TRBJ2-7	TRBV7-9	CASSVWHRESYEQYF
TRBJ2-7	TRBV18	CASSSSAGQPYEQYF
TRBJ1-1	TRBV5-6	CASSTRQGGEAFF
TRBJ2-1	TRBV4-2	CASSPASPSYNEQFF
TRBJ2-2	TRBV5-1	CASSLAGDTGELFF
TRBJ2-5	TRBV11-3	CASSAVLGAQYF
TRBJ2-7	TRBV5-5	CASSWGQGLYEQYF
TRBJ2-7	TRBV28	CASSPGGRRQYF
TRBJ1-5	TRBV5-1	CASSLGTGGRNQPQHF
TRBJ2-6	TRBV7-9	CASSLGDRGAGANVLTF
TRBJ2-1	TRBV9	CASSVASGGYNEQFF
TRBJ1-2	TRBV29-1	CSVEGPGGGGGYTF
TRBJ2-1	TRBV7-2	CASQSPGFRVDNEQFF
TRBJ2-5	TRBV9	CASSVGGYQETQYF
TRBJ1-1	TRBV6-1	CASSAFREAFF
TRBJ1-2	TRBV28	CASGGGLRGYTF
TRBJ1-3	TRBV7-9	CASSAVEPGGNTIYF
TRBJ1-1	TRBV10-2	CASSPQGPTEAFF
TRBJ2-2	TRBV7-2	CASSPPTGNTGELFF
TRBJ1-1	TRBV11-1	CASSKGRTTEAFF
TRBJ2-4	TRBV6-4	CASSCRRTGVQNIQYF
TRBJ1-3	TRBV6-5	CASSLRWSTGNTIYF
TRBJ1-1	TRBV18	CASSRWENTEAFF
TRBJ2-5	TRBV19	CASSPRQGGETQYF
TRBJ2-5	TRBV7-3	CASSLASGGAQETQYF
TRBJ1-1	TRBV6-5	CASSYLGNTEAFF
TRBJ2-1	TRBV5-6	CASQTGGNNEQFF
TRBJ1-4	TRBV10-3	CAISEMGLTNEKLFF
TRBJ1-2	TRBV7-8	CASSFRMGYGGYTF
TRBJ1-6	TRBV5-6	CASSLVRQPGNSPLHF
TRBJ2-5	TRBV7-2	CASSLGLVEQETQYF
TRBJ2-3	TRBV15	CATSSTGTGASDTQYF
TRBJ2-1	TRBV5-1	CASSSSRGVAYNEQFF
TRBJ2-3	TRBV9	CASSVESGGPTDTQYF
TRBJ1-1	TRBV6-6	CASRDRPGGDTEAFF